The 10 T cell receptor beta chains below all came from one sample that was sequenced in a study of cytomegalovirus exposure and HLA in healthy donors. Produced via immunoSEQ multiplex PCR; TCRdb's table is partial and in-frame only. The sample records about 360,000 clones, 86% being singletons. Sequenced material: PBMCs. The source is a woman aged 18 to 35 in good health and CMV-seronegative.

V usage is TRBV13 and J usage is TRBJ2-3; 8 positions match TRBD1. Trimming removed 5 bases from V and 2 bases from J; junction bases left unmatched: 24. The germline V gene encodes CDR1 PRHDT and CDR2 FYEKMQ (reference sequence). The CDR3 length is 21 residues. In nucleotides, the CDR3 is TGTGCCAGCAGCCCATTACGGACAGGGAAAAACTCAGGTCAGGACACAGATACGCAGTATTTT. It is translated as CASSPLRTGKNSGQDTDTQYF.

The chain carries TRBV19 and TRBJ1-6; 9 positions match TRBD1. V lost 6 bases and J lost 15; bases outside the gene matches: 12. This CDR3 has 14 amino acids. Per the germline V gene, CDR1 is LNHDA and CDR2 is SQIVND (reference sequence). CDR3 nucleotide sequence: TGTGCCAGTAGCAGCACCCTGGGACAGGGACTCCTCCACTTT. Protein product: CASSSTLGQGLLHF.

The table lists this clone with a count of one. The chain uses TRBV7-9 and TRBJ2-2; 10 nucleotides match TRBD2. The CDR3 sequence is 16 residues long. CDR1 and CDR2 (germline): SEHNR, FQNEAQ (reference sequence). The junction had 5 bases not matched to a gene; V was cut back by 5 bases and J by 2 bases. CDR3: CASSDRLAGNTGELFF. CDR3 DNA sequence: TGTGCCAGCAGCGACCGACTAGCGGGCAACACCGGGGAGCTGTTTTTT.

The rearrangement joins TRBV2 to TRBJ2-7, with TRBD2 matching over 9 bases. In germline, CDR1 is SNHLY, CDR2 FYNNEI. The CDR3 loop spans 15 amino acids. With 6 bases clipped from V and 0 bases from J, the junction kept 6 bases outside the gene matches. The CDR3 region has the DNA TGTGCCAGCAGATTAACTAGCGGGTCCTCCTACGAGCAGTACTTC. Amino acids: CASRLTSGSSYEQYF.

V gene TRBV27 combines with J gene TRBJ2-1; 14 bases fit TRBD2. V lost 5 bases, J lost 10 bases, and 7 bases stayed unmatched. The CDR3 consists of 15 residues. The germline CDR1 and CDR2 sequences are MNHEY and SMNVEV (reference sequence). The CDR3 DNA reads TGTGCCAGCAGTCCGGGACTAGCGGGAGTTCGGGAGCAGTTCTTC. The encoded protein is CASSPGLAGVREQFF.

The chain joins TRBV9 to TRBJ2-3; D uncertain. The V and J ends lost 4 bases and 2 bases respectively, with 11 bases between them. CDR3 length: 14 residues. Germline loops: CDR1 SGDLS, CDR2 YYNGEE. The CDR3 bases are TGTGCCAGCAGCTCCGCCCGAGCCACAGATACGCAGTATTTT. Its translation is CASSSARATDTQYF.

This chain uses TRBV7-6 with TRBJ2-2; D perhaps matches TRBD1 (7 bases). The CDR3 spans 15 residues. Germline assignment: CDR1 SGHVS and CDR2 FNYEAQ. Trimming removed 2 bases from V and 4 bases from J, with 11 bases in between. The CDR3 spells CASSLPGGSTGELFF. DNA of the CDR3: TGTGCCAGCAGCTTACCAGGGGGGTCCACCGGGGAGCTGTTTTTT.

The chain uses TRBV5-4 and TRBJ2-7; no clear D. Trimming removed 2 bases at V and 5 bases at J, with 11 bases between. There are 13 residues in the CDR3. Per the germline V gene, CDR1 is SGHNT and CDR2 is YYREEE (reference sequence). CDR3 residues: CASSLAPPHEQYF. The DNA of the CDR3 is TGTGCCAGCAGCTTAGCTCCCCCCCACGAGCAGTACTTC.

The V and J genes are TRBV6-5 and TRBJ1-5, with D maybe TRBD1 (6 bases). Per germline, CDR1 MNHEY and CDR2 SVGAGI. The CDR3 loop spans 15 amino acids. Trimming cost V 2 bases and J 2 bases, with 10 bases left between them. The CDR3 nucleotides read TGTGCCAGCAGTTACGGTGCAGGGGGCAATCAGCCCCAGCATTTT. This translates into CASSYGAGGNQPQHF.

The count of this clone is one. Within the sample, other DNA sequences also encode this same CDR3. The V call is TRBV28, the J call TRBJ1-2; TRBD1 is a possible D gene (6 bases). This CDR3 is 12 amino acids long. V lost 5 bases, J lost 8 bases, and 12 bases lay in between. The germline V gene encodes CDR1 MDHEN and CDR2 SYDVKM. CDR3 nucleotide sequence: TGTGCCAGCAGTCCAGACAGGAGCGGCTACACCTTC. Translated: CASSPDRSGYTF.